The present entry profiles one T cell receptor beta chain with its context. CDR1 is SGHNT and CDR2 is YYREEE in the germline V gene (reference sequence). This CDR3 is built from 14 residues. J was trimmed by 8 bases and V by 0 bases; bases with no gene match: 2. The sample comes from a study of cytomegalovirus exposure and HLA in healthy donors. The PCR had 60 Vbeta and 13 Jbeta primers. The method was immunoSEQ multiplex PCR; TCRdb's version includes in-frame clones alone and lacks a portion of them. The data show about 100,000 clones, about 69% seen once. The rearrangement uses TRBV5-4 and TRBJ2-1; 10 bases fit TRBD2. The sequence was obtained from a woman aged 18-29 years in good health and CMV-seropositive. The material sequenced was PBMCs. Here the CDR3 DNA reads TGTGCCAGCAGCTTGGCGCTAGCGGGAGATGAGCAGTTCTTC. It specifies CASSLALAGDEQFF.